These T cell receptor beta chains were read from a single sample in a study of long-term antiretroviral therapy in people with HIV. Method: immunoSEQ multiplex PCR; TCRdb's copy keeps in-frame clones and lacks some. This sample carries roughly 30,000 clones, roughly 95% of them seen once, and the ten largest clones take roughly 8%. The sequencing here drew on unsorted PBMCs, taken 6 to 6.5 years after starting antiretroviral therapy. These receptor sequences come from a man between 25 and 39 years old with HIV. Each CDR3 is given with its conserved first and last residue. Each record gives: D gene, J gene, V gene, CDR3 length, clone size, CDR3 protein, CDR3 DNA. The D gene is left open where the match is weak. Not every row has a clone size; where given, it reads once, few, many or a size class.

>.|TRBJ1-2|TRBV9|13|.
CASSETGDYGYTF
TGTGCCAGCAGCGAGACAGGCGACTATGGCTACACCTTC
>TRBD1|TRBJ2-5|TRBV2|13|.
CASSVGTGKTQYF
TGTGCCAGCAGTGTTGGGACAGGGAAGACCCAGTACTTC
>.|TRBJ1-1|TRBV19|15|.
CASSMRGAENTEAFF
TGTGCCAGTAGTATGAGGGGGGCGGAGAACACTGAAGCTTTCTTT
>TRBD1|TRBJ1-1|TRBV30|12|.
CAAGQGFAEAFF
TGTGCCGCGGGACAGGGGTTTGCTGAAGCTTTCTTT
>TRBD1|TRBJ2-1|TRBV15|16|.
CATSPPGTGSYNEQFF
TGTGCCACCAGCCCCCCCGGGACAGGGTCTTACAATGAGCAGTTCTTC
>.|TRBJ2-2|TRBV5-1|14|.
CASTRGASPGELFF
TGCGCCAGCACCCGCGGGGCCTCCCCCGGGGAGCTGTTTTTT
>TRBD2|TRBJ2-3|TRBV5-6|17|.
CASSLSVLAGRTDTQYF
TGTGCCAGCAGCCTATCCGTCCTAGCGGGGCGCACAGATACGCAGTATTTT
>.|TRBJ2-2|TRBV5-1|15|.
CASSLVEANTGELFF
TGCGCCAGCAGCTTGGTCGAGGCGAACACCGGGGAGCTGTTTTTT
>TRBD2|TRBJ2-7|TRBV10-3|14|once
CAISGWLAGVEQYF
TGTGCCATCAGTGGTTGGCTAGCGGGAGTTGAGCAGTACTTC
>TRBD1|TRBJ2-7|TRBV30|15|.
CAWSVTGQGFHEQYF
TGTGCCTGGAGTGTTACGGGACAGGGGTTCCACGAGCAGTACTTC
>.|TRBJ2-7|TRBV28|14|.
CASSPTGPTYEQYF
TGTGCCAGCAGTCCCACGGGACCCACCTACGAGCAGTACTTC
>.|TRBJ2-3|TRBV7-9|14|.
CASSPGSGTDTQYF
TGTGCCAGCAGCCCCGGTAGTGGCACAGATACGCAGTATTTT
>TRBD1|TRBJ1-1|TRBV11-2|15|.
CASSRDRAFFTEAFF
TGTGCCAGCAGCCGAGACAGGGCTTTTTTCACTGAAGCTTTCTTT
>TRBD2|TRBJ2-3|TRBV5-5|17|.
CASSPNRLAGGTDTQYF
TGTGCCAGCAGCCCAAACCGACTAGCGGGGGGCACAGATACGCAGTATTTT
>TRBD1|TRBJ1-2|TRBV28|14|.
CASSPLRGHVGYTF
TGTGCCAGCAGTCCTCTCAGGGGGCATGTTGGCTACACCTTC
>TRBD2|TRBJ2-7|TRBV7-3|16|once
CASSLGVRGGSYEQYF
TGTGCCAGCAGCTTAGGGGTGCGCGGGGGATCCTACGAGCAGTACTTC
>TRBD1|TRBJ2-7|TRBV9|16|.
CASSVDDRGGWYEQYF
TGTGCCAGCAGCGTTGACGACAGGGGTGGTTGGTACGAGCAGTACTTC
>TRBD2|TRBJ2-3|TRBV5-1|17|.
CASSLAGTSGMADTQYF
TGCGCCAGCAGCTTGGCCGGGACTAGCGGGATGGCAGATACGCAGTATTTT
>TRBD1|TRBJ2-2|TRBV6-5|14|.
CASGTTGETGELFF
TGTGCCAGCGGAACGACAGGGGAGACCGGGGAGCTGTTTTTT
>.|TRBJ2-1|TRBV21-1|17|.
CASSFRLAGPSYNEQFF
TGTGCCAGCAGCTTCCGACTAGCGGGACCCTCCTACAATGAGCAGTTCTTC
>TRBD2|TRBJ2-7|TRBV29-1|16|.
CSVEDSTSGSGYEQYF
TGCAGCGTTGAAGATTCGACTAGCGGGAGTGGCTACGAGCAGTACTTC
>.|TRBJ1-1|TRBV4-2|15|.
CASSQDISENTEAFF
TGTGCCAGCAGCCAAGATATCTCAGAAAACACTGAAGCTTTCTTT
>TRBD1|TRBJ1-1|TRBV5-1|14|once
CASSLATGGTEAFF
TGCGCCAGCAGCTTGGCCACAGGGGGGACTGAAGCTTTCTTT
>TRBD1|TRBJ1-1|TRBV10-1|17|.
CASRGAGTGGTETEAFF
TGCGCCAGCAGGGGAGCCGGGACAGGGGGCACGGAGACTGAAGCTTTCTTT
>.|TRBJ2-4|TRBV6-5|14|.
CASSYRGARNIQYF
TGTGCCAGCAGTTACCGGGGGGCTCGAAACATTCAGTACTTC
>.|TRBJ1-1|TRBV27|13|.
CASSLIENTEAFF
TGTGCCAGCAGTTTAATAGAGAACACTGAAGCTTTCTTT
>.|TRBJ2-2|TRBV2|17|.
CASSGGWTVTNTGELFF
TGTGCCAGCAGTGGGGGGTGGACGGTGACGAACACCGGGGAGCTGTTTTTT
>.|TRBJ2-5|TRBV7-8|16|once
CASSSGSILIQETQYF
TGTGCCAGCAGCTCCGGGAGCATCCTCATCCAAGAGACCCAGTACTTC
>.|TRBJ2-1|TRBV5-6|12|.
CASRFSTVKQFF
TGTGCCAGCAGGTTCAGTACGGTTAAGCAGTTCTTC
>.|TRBJ1-6|TRBV27|13|.
CASGVGENSPLHF
TGTGCCAGTGGGGTGGGGGAAAATTCACCCCTCCACTTT
>TRBD2|TRBJ2-2|TRBV27|14|.
CASSFSGGGGELFF
TGTGCCAGCAGTTTTAGCGGGGGGGGCGGGGAGCTGTTTTTT
>.|TRBJ2-1|TRBV19|19|.
CASSIGGPTVLSSYNEQFF
TGTGCCAGTAGTATAGGGGGCCCAACAGTCTTGAGCTCCTACAATGAGCAGTTCTTC
>.|TRBJ1-1|TRBV27|12|.
CASSFPGGEAFF
TGTGCCAGCAGTTTTCCCGGGGGCGAAGCTTTCTTT
>TRBD2|TRBJ2-1|TRBV6-1|16|.
CASSERSRGAYNEQFF
TGTGCCAGCAGTGAAAGGTCGCGGGGGGCTTACAATGAGCAGTTCTTC
>TRBD2|TRBJ2-5|TRBV7-2|15|.
CASSPIAGGPETQYF
TGTGCCAGCAGCCCCATAGCGGGGGGGCCGGAGACCCAGTACTTC